One and the same sample provided the 2 T cell receptor beta chains below, sequenced in a study of control samples from healthy donors and cancer patients. Profiled with immunoSEQ multiplex PCR; TCRdb holds only in-frame clones, not every one. Among around 140,000 clones, more than 85% were seen once, and the ten largest hold about 3%. Sequenced: blood. The receptors come from a man younger than 45 in good health.

This chain links TRBV27 with TRBJ1-5; D is uncertain. The CDR3 is 14 amino acids. Germline CDR1 MNHEY, CDR2 SMNVEV (reference sequence). Trimming stripped 10 bases from V and 0 bases from J, with 13 bases between. CDR3 protein: CATRSIFSNQPQHF. CDR3 nucleotide sequence: TGTGCCACCCGTTCAATTTTTAGCAATCAGCCCCAGCATTTT.

This clone was picked up one time. The CDR3 DNA sequence: TGTGCCAGCAGCGTAGTCCAGGGGGGGAACACTGAAGCTTTCTTT. Residues: CASSVVQGGNTEAFF. The chain couples TRBV9 to TRBJ1-1; 7 bases are shared with TRBD1. The J segment lost 1 base and the V segment lost 0 bases, leaving 3 bases of the junction unmatched. This CDR3 has 15 amino acids. In germline, CDR1 is SGDLS, CDR2 YYNGEE.